The clone carrying this TCR beta chain showed up just a few times. Its antigen is as yet unknown. This sample was included in a study of T cell repertoires in cytomegalovirus infection. For the study at large: It was the public TCR beta signatures that indicated both CMV infection and matching HLA type. The study's findings and limits: HLA-C-restricted CMV clonotypes gave the most frequent clonotype in two of eight donors.

The CDR3 contains 15 residues. V lost 4 bases, J lost 2 bases, and 7 bases stayed unmatched. Germline V gene data show CDR1 as ENHRY and CDR2 as SYGVKD. In TCRdb, the reads were re-called with MiXCR into one record per CDR3 protein. The data hold hundreds of thousands of distinct CDR3 sequences, with approximately 10% observed a single time. The sequenced sample consisted of PBMCs. This TCR came from a human donor in good health (CMV status not recorded). Some clones in this sample may be carry-over from other donors' samples. The rearrangement links TRBV10-3 to TRBJ1-2, with 7 bases identical to TRBD1. CDR3 protein: CAISGLDRANYGYTF. The CDR3 bases are TGTGCCATCAGTGGGCTAGACAGGGCCAACTATGGCTACACCTTC.